This T cell receptor (beta chain) was sequenced during a study of shared clonotypes between healthy human individuals. General observations from the study: Among non-shared clonotypes, generation probabilities were lower than among those shared by all four donors. Researchers sampled blood only, noting tissue repertoires likely differ.

For this clone: Its specificity is not known.

Each PCR replicate from the sorted subsets contained 200 to 250 ng DNA, which is 30,000 or so T cell genomes. Repertoires were generated with immunoSEQ multiplex PCR, while TCRdb's copy carries only in-frame clones and drops some. The data hold some 1 million clones, with about three quarters observed a single time. There are 12 residues in the CDR3. Deletions cut 0 bases from V and 5 bases from J, with 4 bases between. CDR1 is KGHSH and CDR2 is LQKENI in the germline V gene. Sequencing was done on a sample of memory CD4+ T cells sorted from blood. Subset reported: CD45RA-negative fraction. This TCR was recovered from a man younger than 35 in good health. The chain couples TRBV18 to TRBJ2-5, with no clear D. The CDR3 nucleotides are TGTGCCAGCTCACCACCGATTGAGACCCAGTACTTC. It specifies CASSPPIETQYF.